The present T cell receptor beta chain was sequenced within a study of regulatory T cells in long-lasting Graves disease. The V end was cut by 8 bases, the J end by 2 bases, with 16 bases between. The CDR3 runs to 14 residues. CDR1 is MNHNS, CDR2 SASEGT, per germline. The TCR beta library used iRepertoire HTBI primers with Arm-PCR amplification of CDR3. Using its own MiXCR run on the multiplex PCR reads, TCRdb lists one record per CDR3 protein. Here the sample spans 350,000 to 500,000 distinct CDR3 sequences, around 15% being singletons. General study points: Results may be inaccurate due to the small sample size. Newly diagnosed disease favored TRBV20-1 and TRBJ2-1 over persistent disease.

The time point denotes: newly diagnosed GD, antithyroid drugs for less than 3 months. PBMC-extracted RNA yielded the TCR library. It was an endocrinology department in Xi'an, China, that provided the patients. The table lists this clonotype with many counts. The antigen remains undetermined. The sample also formed part of further work on T cells in Graves' hyperthyroidism and ophthalmopathy. That paper states: The model anticipated ophthalmopathy a median approximately 6.5 months pre-onset.

This clonotype originated in a woman in her 30s with Graves disease. The chain carries TRBV6-1 and TRBJ2-7; D not certain. The sample consisted of peripheral blood mononuclear cells (PBMCs), taken at new diagnosis, from a patient treated with antithyroid drugs. CDR3 DNA: TGTGCCAGCCTGCCACTGGGCGATCCCTACGAGCAGTACTTC. Translation: CASLPLGDPYEQYF.